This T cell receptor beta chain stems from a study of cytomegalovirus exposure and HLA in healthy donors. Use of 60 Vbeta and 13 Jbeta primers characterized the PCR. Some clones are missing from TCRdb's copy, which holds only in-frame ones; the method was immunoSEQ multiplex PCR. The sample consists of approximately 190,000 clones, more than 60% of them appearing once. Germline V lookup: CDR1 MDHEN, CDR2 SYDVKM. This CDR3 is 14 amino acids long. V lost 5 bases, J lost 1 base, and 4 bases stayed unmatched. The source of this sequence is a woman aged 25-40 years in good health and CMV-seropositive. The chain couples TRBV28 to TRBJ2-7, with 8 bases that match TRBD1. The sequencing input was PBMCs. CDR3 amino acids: CASSGYRGSYEQYF. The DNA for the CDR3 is TGTGCCAGCAGTGGTTACAGGGGGTCCTACGAGCAGTACTTC.